What follows are 16 T cell receptor beta chains derived from one specimen sequenced in a study of CXCR3-negative and CXCR3-positive naive CD8 T cells. TRB cDNA libraries were made by UMI-labeled 5' RACE. TCRdb reworked the 5' RACE reads into one entry per CDR3 protein, no DNA. The table lists tens of thousands of distinct CDR3 sequences, with about 1.6% in the top ten. Sequenced: naive CXCR3- CD8+ T cells from blood. Subset specified: CD45RO-CCR7+CD27+CD95- naive CD8+ T cells lacking CXCR3 (TNR3-). Receptor source: a human donor in good health. Some clones in this sample may be carry-over from other donors' samples.

J is TRBJ2-5 and V is TRBV24-1; TCRdb names TRBD1, which stays unverified in the absence of DNA. Germline V gives CDR1 KGHDR, CDR2 SFDVKD. The CDR3 spans 17 residues. CDR3 amino acids: CATSDLQRDRGTETQYF.

The chain couples TRBV20-1 to TRBJ2-7; TCRdb's D gene call, TRBD1, goes unchecked for lack of DNA. CDR3 length: 14 amino acids. Germline assignment: CDR1 DFQATT and CDR2 SNEGSKA (reference sequence). CDR3 in amino acids: CSARDGTASYEQYF.

The rearrangement links TRBV12-3 or TRBV12-4 to TRBJ2-5; TCRdb picks TRBD2, but there is no DNA to check that call. The CDR3 is 15 residues long. This CDR3 is CASGRGGRMQETQYF.

V usage is TRBV30 and J usage is TRBJ2-3; the D call from TCRdb, TRBD1, cannot be confirmed without DNA. Per the germline V gene, CDR1 is GTSNPN and CDR2 is SVGIG (reference sequence). The CDR3 sequence is 13 residues long. Here the CDR3 reads CASDRGSTDTQYF.

This chain uses TRBV9 with TRBJ1-2; TCRdb's D call of TRBD1 is untestable without DNA. Germline-derived CDR1 and CDR2 are SGDLS and YYNGEE. The length of the CDR3 is 15 residues. The CDR3 spells CASSDSDRERNGYTF.

The CDR3 here is CASSLRGAGVTGELFF. The rearrangement joins TRBV27 to TRBJ2-2; TCRdb's D call, TRBD1, is unchecked because there is no DNA. Germline CDR1 MNHEY, CDR2 SMNVEV (reference sequence). CDR3 length: 16 residues.

The chain employs TRBV29-1 and TRBJ2-2. Germline CDR1 reads SQVTM; CDR2 reads ANQGSEA. CDR3 length equals 12 residues. The CDR3 here is CSVVQDTGELFF.

V usage is TRBV5-4 and J usage is TRBJ2-7; TCRdb gives TRBD1 as the D gene, but with no DNA this cannot be confirmed. The CDR3 covers 13 residues. The germline V gene has CDR1 SGHNT and CDR2 YYREEE (reference sequence). CDR3 region: CASSFPGAPEQYF.

The V gene is TRBV7-8, the J gene TRBJ2-2; TCRdb reports TRBD1, a call that lacks DNA to check it against. This CDR3 is 20 amino acids long. Germline V lookup: CDR1 SGHVS, CDR2 FQNEAQ. The CDR3 region is CASSLERDRGQARDTGELFF.

The V gene is TRBV12-3 or TRBV12-4, the J gene TRBJ2-1; TCRdb's D gene call, TRBD1, goes unchecked for lack of DNA. The CDR3 runs to 14 residues. The CDR3 region is CASSLGTGDNEQFF.

V is TRBV7-6 and J is TRBJ2-1; the D call from TCRdb, TRBD1, cannot be confirmed without DNA. The CDR3 sequence is 14 residues long. Looked up from germline, CDR1 is SGHVS and CDR2 is FNYEAQ. The CDR3 region is CASSPWAGGNEQFF.

V usage is TRBV12-3 or TRBV12-4 and J usage is TRBJ2-7; TCRdb's D call, TRBD1, is unchecked because there is no DNA. This CDR3 spans 17 amino acids. Here the CDR3 reads CASSPLVGQGPKHEQYF.

CDR3 residues: CASRPRGSGEDTQYF. The V and J genes are TRBV12-3 or TRBV12-4 and TRBJ2-3; TCRdb names TRBD1, which stays unverified in the absence of DNA. This CDR3 is built from 15 residues.

By frequency, this clonotype is medium-sized. The chain links TRBV20-1 to TRBJ2-1; TCRdb names TRBD2, which stays unverified in the absence of DNA. The germline V gene encodes CDR1 DFQATT and CDR2 SNEGSKA (reference sequence). This CDR3 has 15 amino acids. CDR3: CSARVASGRVAEQFF.

The chain recombines TRBV12-3 or TRBV12-4 with TRBJ1-1. CDR3 length equals 14 residues. The CDR3 is CASSFGQPNTEAFF.

The rearrangement links TRBV21-1 to TRBJ1-1. TRBV21-1 is a pseudogene locus. The CDR3 is made up of 17 amino acids. The CDR3: CASSKVGAGSMNTEAFF.